The 6 T cell receptor beta chains given below trace back to one sample, sequenced in a study of cytotoxic CD8 clonotypes in ibrutinib-treated CLL. Profiling relied on immunoSEQ multiplex PCR, and the TCRdb table lists in-frame clones only, not all of them. Of about 50,000 clones in the sample, roughly 58% were seen once. Material: PBMCs, obtained at disease progression, from a patient treated with ibrutinib. These receptor sequences come from a human donor with chronic lymphocytic leukemia.

The chain couples TRBV13 to TRBJ1-2; the match to TRBD1 covers 9 bases. Trimming removed 3 bases from V and 8 bases from J; junction bases left unmatched: 10. Germline CDR1 and CDR2: PRHDT and FYEKMQ (reference sequence). The CDR3 spans 15 residues. The CDR3 region is CASSFGQGTLYGYTF. The CDR3 region has the DNA TGTGCCAGCAGCTTTGGACAGGGGACGTTGTACGGCTACACCTTC.

J is TRBJ2-7 and V is TRBV14, with D uncertain. Germline-derived CDR1 and CDR2 are SGHDN and FVKESK. Between the trimmed V and J ends, which lost 1 base and 3 bases, there was a span of 16 bases. The CDR3 is 16 amino acids. The CDR3 is CASSQVFSLKVYEQYF. CDR3 bases: TGTGCCAGCAGCCAAGTTTTCAGCCTTAAGGTCTACGAGCAGTACTTC. The variable domain in full, with the rest retrieved from reference TRBV14 and TRBJ2-7, is EAGVTQFPSHSVIEKGQTVTLRCDPISGHDNLYWYRRVMGKEIKFLLHFVKESKQDESGMPNNRFLAERTGGTYSTLKVQPAELEDSGVYFCASSQVFSLKVYEQYFGPGTRLTVT.

The rearrangement links TRBV19 to TRBJ1-3, with D unclear. CDR3 length equals 13 residues. Germline V CDR1 and CDR2: LNHDA, SQIVND (reference sequence). Trimming stripped 6 bases from V and 1 base from J, with 7 bases between. In DNA, the CDR3 is TGTGCCAGTAGACAACTGTCTGGAAACACCATATATTTT. The encoded protein is CASRQLSGNTIYF.

This chain connects TRBV11-3 to TRBJ1-1, with TRBD1 as a possible D gene (5 bases). CDR3 size: 14 residues. V shed 6 bases and J shed 1 base, with 12 bases lying between them. Germline V lookup: CDR1 SGHNT, CDR2 YENEEA. The CDR3 DNA is TGTGCCAGCAGTTATAGTGGGGGGAACACTGAAGCTTTCTTT. Protein sequence: CASSYSGGNTEAFF.

This chain uses TRBV16 with TRBJ2-4; the match to TRBD1 covers 8 bases. V lost 4 bases, J lost 3 bases, and 14 bases stayed unmatched. Germline V gene data show CDR1 as KGHSY and CDR2 as FQNENV. The CDR3 is made up of 18 amino acids. CDR3 sequence reads: CASSRNLGQGQGKNIQYF. The DNA of the CDR3 is TGTGCCAGCAGCCGCAACCTAGGACAGGGCCAAGGCAAAAACATTCAGTACTTC.

The chain carries TRBV5-1 and TRBJ2-3, with 8 bases that match TRBD1. After removal of 4 bases from V and 2 bases from J, the junction contained 6 bases not matched to a gene. Germline V CDR1 and CDR2: SGHRS, YFSETQ. The CDR3 is 15 amino acids. CDR3 bases: TGCGCCAGCAGCCCCGGACAGGGATCCACAGATACGCAGTATTTT. The encoded protein is CASSPGQGSTDTQYF.